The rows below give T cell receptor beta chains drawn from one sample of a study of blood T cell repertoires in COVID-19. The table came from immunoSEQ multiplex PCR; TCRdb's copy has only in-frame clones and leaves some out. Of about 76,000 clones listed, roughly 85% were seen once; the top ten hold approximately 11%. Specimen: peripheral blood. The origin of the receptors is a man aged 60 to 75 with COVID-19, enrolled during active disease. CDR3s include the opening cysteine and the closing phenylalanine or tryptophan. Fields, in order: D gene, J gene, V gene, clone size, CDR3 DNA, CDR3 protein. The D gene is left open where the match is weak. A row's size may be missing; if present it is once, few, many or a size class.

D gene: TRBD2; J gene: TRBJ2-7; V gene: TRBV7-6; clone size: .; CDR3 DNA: TGTGCCAGCAGCTTGCAACTAGCGGGAGTGGGCGAGCAGTACTTC; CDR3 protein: CASSLQLAGVGEQYF
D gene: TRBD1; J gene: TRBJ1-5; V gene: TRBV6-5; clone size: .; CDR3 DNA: TGTGCCAGCCATATGGGACAGCCAGGCAATCAGCCCCAGCATTTT; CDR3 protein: CASHMGQPGNQPQHF
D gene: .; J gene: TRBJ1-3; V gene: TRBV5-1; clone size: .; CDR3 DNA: TGCGCCAGCAGCACGAGGACAGAACTCTCTGGAAACACCATATATTTT; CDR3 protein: CASSTRTELSGNTIYF
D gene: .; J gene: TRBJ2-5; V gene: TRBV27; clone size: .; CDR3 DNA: TGTGCCAGCAGTCCCCCCAGTGGAGGGTGGGAGACCCAGTACTTC; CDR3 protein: CASSPPSGGWETQYF
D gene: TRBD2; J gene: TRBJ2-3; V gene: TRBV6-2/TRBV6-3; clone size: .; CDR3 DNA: TGTGCCAGCAGTAAAGCGGGGGGGCGGTGGGCAGATACGCAGTATTTT; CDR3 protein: CASSKAGGRWADTQYF
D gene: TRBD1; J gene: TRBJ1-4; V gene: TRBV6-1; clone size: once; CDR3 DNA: TGTGCCAGCTGGGGACAGGGGCATAATGAAAAACTGTTTTTT; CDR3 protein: CASWGQGHNEKLFF
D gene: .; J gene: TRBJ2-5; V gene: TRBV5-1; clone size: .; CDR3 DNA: TGCGCCAGCAGACGAAGACTTCAAGAGACCCAGTACTTC; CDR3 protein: CASRRRLQETQYF
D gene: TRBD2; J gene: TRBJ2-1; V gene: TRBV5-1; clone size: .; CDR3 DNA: TGCGCCACCCGAGGCGGGGGGGGCAAAAATGAGCAGTTCTTC; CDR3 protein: CATRGGGGKNEQFF
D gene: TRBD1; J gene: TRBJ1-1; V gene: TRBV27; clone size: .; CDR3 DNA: TGTGCCAGCAGTTCGCCCTCGGTAGGGGGCGGCACTGAAGCTTTCTTT; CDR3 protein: CASSSPSVGGGTEAFF
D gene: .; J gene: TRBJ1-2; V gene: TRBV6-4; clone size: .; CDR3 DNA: TGTGCCAGCAGTGCAACTGGGGGCCGAGGCTACACCTTC; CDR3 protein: CASSATGGRGYTF
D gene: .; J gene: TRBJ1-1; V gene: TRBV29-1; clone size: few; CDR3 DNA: TGCAGCGTCCTCCCCGGGGGCACTGAAGCTTTCTTT; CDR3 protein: CSVLPGGTEAFF
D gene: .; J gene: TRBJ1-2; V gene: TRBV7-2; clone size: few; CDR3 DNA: TGTGCCAGCAGCTTAAGTAGCGGCAGTAACTATGGCTACACCTTC; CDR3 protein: CASSLSSGSNYGYTF
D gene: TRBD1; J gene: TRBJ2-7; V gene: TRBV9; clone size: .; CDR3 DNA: TGTGCCAGCAGCCTGGGACAGAACTCCTACGAGCAGTACTTC; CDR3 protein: CASSLGQNSYEQYF
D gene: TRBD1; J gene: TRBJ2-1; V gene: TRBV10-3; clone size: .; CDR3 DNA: TGTGCCATCAGTGGGAGACAGGGGGCAAGCGGGGAGGGAAGGAATGAGCAGTTCTTC; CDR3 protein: CAISGRQGASGEGRNEQFF
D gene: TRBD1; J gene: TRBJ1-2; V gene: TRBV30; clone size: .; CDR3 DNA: TGTGCCTGGAGTGTAGGGACAGGGTATGGCTACACCTTC; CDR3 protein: CAWSVGTGYGYTF
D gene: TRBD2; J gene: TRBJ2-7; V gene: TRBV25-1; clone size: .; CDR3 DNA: TGTGCCAGCTCCGGGACTAGCGGGAGAGGAGCCTACGAGCAGTACTTC; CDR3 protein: CASSGTSGRGAYEQYF
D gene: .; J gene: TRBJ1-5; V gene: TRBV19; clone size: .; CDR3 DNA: TGTGCCAGTAGTACGGGGGTGTGGGGCAATCAGCCCCAGCATTTT; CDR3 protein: CASSTGVWGNQPQHF
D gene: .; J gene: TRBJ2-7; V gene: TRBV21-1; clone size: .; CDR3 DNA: TGTGCCAGCTCCGCCGGGACAGGGAATAGCTCCTACGAGCAGTACTTC; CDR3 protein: CASSAGTGNSSYEQYF
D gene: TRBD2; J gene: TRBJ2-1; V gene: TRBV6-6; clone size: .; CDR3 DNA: TGTGCCAGTCGGGGGGGCGGAATAAATGAGCAGTTCTTC; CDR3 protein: CASRGGGINEQFF
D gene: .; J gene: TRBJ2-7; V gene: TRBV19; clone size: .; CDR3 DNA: TGTGCCAGTAGTATAGGGGCAGGGTACGAGCAGTACTTC; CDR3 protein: CASSIGAGYEQYF
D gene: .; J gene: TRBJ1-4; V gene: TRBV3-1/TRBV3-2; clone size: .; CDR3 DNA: TGTGCCAGCAGCCAGAGAGCCCCAAATGAAAAACTGTTTTTT; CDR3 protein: CASSQRAPNEKLFF
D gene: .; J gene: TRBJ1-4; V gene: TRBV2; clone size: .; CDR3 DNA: TGTGCCAGCAGTGGGAGGACGTCTCAGACGCGTGGGAGTGAAAAACTGTTTTTT; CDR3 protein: CASSGRTSQTRGSEKLFF
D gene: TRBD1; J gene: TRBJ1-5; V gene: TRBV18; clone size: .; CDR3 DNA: TGTGCCAGCTCATTGTGGGACAGGGGGGTTCAGCCCCAGCATTTT; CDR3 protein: CASSLWDRGVQPQHF
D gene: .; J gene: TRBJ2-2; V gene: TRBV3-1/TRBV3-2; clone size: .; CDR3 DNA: TGTGCCAGCAGTCCTCAAAGCCCGGGGGAGCTGTTTTTT; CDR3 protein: CASSPQSPGELFF
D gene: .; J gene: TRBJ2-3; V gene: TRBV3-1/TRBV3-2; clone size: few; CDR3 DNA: TGTGCCAGCAGCCCCCGGACAGTCACAGATACGCAGTATTTT; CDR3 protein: CASSPRTVTDTQYF
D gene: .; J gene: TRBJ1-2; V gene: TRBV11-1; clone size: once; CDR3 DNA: TGTGCCAGCAGCCATACAGTGGACTACACCTTC; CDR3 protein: CASSHTVDYTF
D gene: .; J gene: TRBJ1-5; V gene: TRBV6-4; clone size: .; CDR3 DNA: TGTGCCAGCAGCGCGACAGTTAGCAATCAGCCCCAGCATTTT; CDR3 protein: CASSATVSNQPQHF
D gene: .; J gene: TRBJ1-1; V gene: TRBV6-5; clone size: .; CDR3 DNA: TGTGCCAGCAAGCGGAGCACTGAAGCTTTCTTT; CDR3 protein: CASKRSTEAFF
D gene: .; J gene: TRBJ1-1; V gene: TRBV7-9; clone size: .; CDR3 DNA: TGTGCCAGCAGCTCCCGGGTAGCGAACACTGAAGCTTTCTTT; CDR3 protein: CASSSRVANTEAFF
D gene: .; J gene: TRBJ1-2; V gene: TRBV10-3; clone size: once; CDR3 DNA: TGTGCCACGGCCGCTGACAGGAATAACTATGGCTACACCTTC; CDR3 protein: CATAADRNNYGYTF
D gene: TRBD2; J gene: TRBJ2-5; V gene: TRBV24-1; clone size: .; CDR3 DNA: TGTGCCACCAGTGATTTTGGACTAGCGGGGGGGGAGACCCAGTACTTC; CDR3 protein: CATSDFGLAGGETQYF
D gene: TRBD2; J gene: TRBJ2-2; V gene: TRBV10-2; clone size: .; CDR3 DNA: TGCGCCAGCTCAAGCGGGGGGCTATCCGGGGAGCTGTTTTTT; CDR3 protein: CASSSGGLSGELFF
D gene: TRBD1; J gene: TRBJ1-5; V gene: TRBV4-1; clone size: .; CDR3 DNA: TGCGCCAGCAGCCAACTAGCAGGGGGCTCGAGCAATCAGCCCCAGCATTTT; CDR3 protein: CASSQLAGGSSNQPQHF
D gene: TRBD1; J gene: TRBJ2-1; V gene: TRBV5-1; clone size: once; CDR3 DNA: TGCGCCAGCAGCTTGGGACAGGGGAGCAATGAGCAGTTCTTC; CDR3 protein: CASSLGQGSNEQFF
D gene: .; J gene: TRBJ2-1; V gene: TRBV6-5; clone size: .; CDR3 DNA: TGTGCCAGCAGCGGGGGTCTTCCTTACAATGAGCAGTTCTTC; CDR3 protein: CASSGGLPYNEQFF
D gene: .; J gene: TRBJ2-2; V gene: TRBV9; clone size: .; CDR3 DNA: TGTGCCAGCAGCGTAGCTGGGGCAGGCAACACCGGGGAGCTGTTTTTT; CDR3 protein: CASSVAGAGNTGELFF
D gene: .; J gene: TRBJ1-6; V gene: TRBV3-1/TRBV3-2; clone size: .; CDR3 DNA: TGTGCCAGCAGCCAAGTGGCCCTTTATTCGCCCCTCCACTTT; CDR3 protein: CASSQVALYSPLHF